The 19 T cell receptor beta chains below come from one sample, sequenced in a study of cytomegalovirus exposure and HLA in healthy donors. 13 Jbeta primers and 60 Vbeta primers were used for the PCR. Some clones are missing from TCRdb's copy, which holds only in-frame ones; the method was immunoSEQ multiplex PCR. The data hold a few hundred thousand clones, with about 81% observed a single time. The material sequenced was PBMCs. These receptors were taken from a woman between 55 and 75 years old in good health and CMV-seropositive.

The chain carries TRBV4-1 and TRBJ1-1; 9 bases fit TRBD1. V shed 3 bases and J 6 bases; nucleotides not matched to a gene: 8. CDR1 is MGHRA and CDR2 is YSYEKL in the germline V gene. CDR3 length equals 15 residues. The CDR3 nucleotides are TGCGCCAGCAGCCACACGACAGGGGGAGAGCCTGAAGCTTTCTTT. Translation: CASSHTTGGEPEAFF.

The J gene is TRBJ1-2, the V gene TRBV5-1; 10 nucleotides match TRBD1. CDR1 SGHRS and CDR2 YFSETQ come from the germline V gene. Unmatched junction bases numbered 10, after V lost 0 bases and J lost 5 bases. The CDR3 length is 17 residues. As DNA, the CDR3 is TGCGCCAGCAGCTTGGGACAGGGGGCGCGGGGATCGTATGGCTACACCTTC. This codes for CASSLGQGARGSYGYTF. Combining the CDR3 with reference TRBV5-1 and TRBJ1-2 gives the whole variable domain KAGVTQTPRYLIKTRGQQVTLSCSPISGHRSVSWYQQTPGQGLQFLFEYFSETQRNKGNFPGRFSGRQFSNSRSEMNVSTLELGDSALYLCASSLGQGARGSYGYTFGSGTRLTVV.

Note on this clone: The DNA is omitted, as the CDR3 cannot be located on it reliably, and the CDR3 follows TCRdb's listing. The rearrangement uses TRBV5-5 and TRBJ1-1. Germline CDR1 SGHKS, CDR2 YYEKEE (reference sequence). Including both end residues, the CDR3 is 13 amino acids long. CDR3 sequence: CASILGGGTEAFF.

The V call is TRBV5-1, the J call TRBJ2-3, with 7 bases lining up with TRBD1. The trim removed 4 bases at V and 0 bases at J, leaving 5 bases unmatched. The CDR3 runs 15 residues. CDR1 is SGHRS and CDR2 is YFSETQ in the germline V gene. CDR3 nucleotide sequence: TGCGCCAGCAGCCCAACAGGGGCCAGCACAGATACGCAGTATTTT. It translates to CASSPTGASTDTQYF.

The V call is TRBV6-4, the J call TRBJ1-1; 9 bases line up with TRBD1. V dropped 5 bases and J dropped 5; count of bases not matched to a gene: 9. The CDR3 is 15 amino acids. Per germline, CDR1 MRHNA and CDR2 SNTAGT. This chain's CDR3 is CASSPGQGSYTEAFF. The CDR3 DNA is TGTGCCAGCAGTCCTGGACAGGGGAGTTATACTGAAGCTTTCTTT.

This clone has just a few counts. CDR3 region: CASSYVGGNEKLFF. CDR3 DNA sequence: TGTGCCAGCAGTTACGTAGGCGGGAATGAAAAACTGTTTTTT. The gene calls are TRBV6-5 and TRBJ1-4, with unresolved D. Between the trimmed V and J ends, which lost 2 bases and 5 bases, there was a span of 9 bases. This CDR3 has 14 amino acids. Per the germline V gene, CDR1 is MNHEY and CDR2 is SVGAGI.

V gene TRBV9 combines with J gene TRBJ2-1; 9 nucleotides match TRBD1. Trimming cost V 4 bases and J 7 bases; bases outside gene matches: 9. The CDR3 extends over 15 amino acids. Germline-derived CDR1 and CDR2 are SGDLS and YYNGEE. The CDR3 protein is CASSTFGTGSNEQFF. CDR3 nucleotides: TGTGCCAGCAGCACTTTCGGGACAGGGTCAAATGAGCAGTTCTTC.

J is TRBJ1-1 and V is TRBV6-5, with 10 bases aligning to TRBD1. V lost 2 bases, J lost 3 bases, and 6 bases stayed unmatched. Germline V lookup: CDR1 MNHEY, CDR2 SVGAGI. This CDR3 spans 16 amino acids. DNA for the CDR3: TGTGCCAGCAGTTACATCCGGACAGGGGGTTACACTGAAGCTTTCTTT. Amino acid sequence: CASSYIRTGGYTEAFF.

For the CDR3, the DNA is TGTGCCAGCAGTGAAGTGGCAGGGGGCTTCATCAGAGAGACCCAGTACTTC. Translating gives CASSEVAGGFIRETQYF. The chain links TRBV6-1 to TRBJ2-5; 8 bases map to TRBD1. Germline trimming cut 1 base from V and 4 bases from J; bases unmatched to any gene: 11. This CDR3 region has 17 residues. Germline V gene data show CDR1 as MNHNS and CDR2 as SASEGT.

The J gene is TRBJ2-7, the V gene TRBV5-1; D may be TRBD2 (5 bases). CDR1 and CDR2 from the germline V gene are SGHRS and YFSETQ. V lost 4 bases and J lost 10, with 15 bases in between. CDR3 length: 12 residues. The CDR3 region is CASSPREGNQYF. CDR3 nucleotides: TGCGCCAGCAGCCCGAGAGAGGGTAATCAGTACTTC.

V and J are TRBV10-3 and TRBJ1-2, with a weak D call TRBD1 (6 bases). Germline V CDR1 and CDR2: ENHRY, SYGVKD. The CDR3 is 12 amino acids. Deletions cut 9 bases from V and 7 bases from J, with 15 bases between. The CDR3 DNA reads as TGTGCCATAAGGTGGGGGCGCGGTGGCTACACCTTC. Translation: CAIRWGRGGYTF.

This clone has a handful of counts. V usage is TRBV5-6 and J usage is TRBJ1-5; no definite D call. The CDR3 covers 14 residues. The V end lost 0 bases, the J end lost 5 bases, and 9 bases lay between the germline ends. Germline V gene lookup returns CDR1 SGHDT and CDR2 YYEEEE. DNA of the CDR3: TGTGCCAGCAGCTTGGGAGGTTTTGATCAGCCCCAGCATTTT. Translated, it gives CASSLGGFDQPQHF.

This clone has a single count. The junction differs from germline at one of its ends, possibly a read error. This chain uses TRBV28 with TRBJ2-7; perhaps TRBD1 as D (5 bases). The CDR3 has 14 residues. The germline CDR1 and CDR2 sequences are MDHEN and SYDVKM. The CDR3: CVSSGARNFYEQYF. CDR3 nucleotides: TGTGTCAGCAGTGGGGCGCGGAATTTCTACGAGCAGTACTTC. The whole variable domain, filled in from reference TRBV28 and TRBJ2-7, reads DVKVTQSSRYLVKRTGEKVFLECVQDMDHENMFWYRQDPGLGLRLIYFSYDVKMKEKGDIPEGYSVSREKKERFSLILESASTNQTSMYLCVSSGARNFYEQYFGPGTRLTVT.

The rearrangement links TRBV7-9 to TRBJ2-3; weak D call: TRBD1 (8 bases). Per the germline V gene, CDR1 is SEHNR and CDR2 is FQNEAQ (reference sequence). V lost 7 bases to trimming and J lost 4 bases, with 24 bases between them. The CDR3 is made up of 17 amino acids. CDR3 amino acids: CASNLDQGLQGADTQYF. Here the CDR3 DNA reads TGTGCCAGCAACCTAGACCAGGGACTACAGGGGGCAGATACGCAGTATTTT.

This rearrangement joins TRBV19 to TRBJ2-7, with 7 bases fitting TRBD2. Germline V lookup: CDR1 LNHDA, CDR2 SQIVND (reference sequence). V was pared by 1 base and J by 3 bases, with 3 bases of the junction left unmatched. The CDR3 covers 14 residues. The CDR3 is CASSIGRGSYEQYF. CDR3 nucleotides: TGTGCCAGTAGTATAGGACGCGGGAGCTACGAGCAGTACTTC.

V is TRBV5-1 and J is TRBJ1-1; D is possibly TRBD1 (5 bases). The CDR3 is made up of 15 amino acids. The ends were cut back, 4 bases at V and 4 bases at J, with 17 bases in the middle. The germline V gene encodes CDR1 SGHRS and CDR2 YFSETQ. The chain's CDR3 is CASSGRGGISTEAFF. The DNA of the CDR3 is TGCGCCAGCAGCGGACGGGGGGGGATTAGCACTGAAGCTTTCTTT.

The chain uses TRBV9 and TRBJ2-2; D gene ambiguous. The germline V gene has CDR1 SGDLS and CDR2 YYNGEE. CDR3 length: 15 amino acids. Deletions cut 1 base from V and 0 bases from J, with 7 bases between. DNA of the CDR3: TGTGCCAGCAGCGTATCCGCGTCGAACACCGGGGAGCTGTTTTTT. Translation: CASSVSASNTGELFF.

This chain joins TRBV7-9 and TRBJ1-4; D not certain. Trimming took off 0 bases at V and 5 bases at J, with 7 bases between the two ends. Germline values: CDR1 SEHNR, CDR2 FQNEAQ (reference sequence). This CDR3 has 14 residues. The CDR3 is CASSLAEINEKLFF. The CDR3 DNA reads as TGTGCCAGCAGCTTAGCGGAGATAAATGAAAAACTGTTTTTT.

CDR3 loop: CASSLDRRVNTEAFF. DNA for the CDR3: TGTGCCAGCAGCTTAGATCGGAGGGTGAACACTGAAGCTTTCTTT. This chain links TRBV11-2 with TRBJ1-1, with D unresolved. The CDR3 extends over 15 amino acids. V was trimmed by 0 bases and J by 0 bases, leaving 8 bases between them. Germline V gene sequence: CDR1 SGHAT, CDR2 FQNNGV.